This T cell receptor (beta chain) was sequenced for a study of shared clonotypes between healthy human individuals. The wider study: Sampling drew on donors who were a couple of women and a few men aged 18 to 49.

TCRdb keeps only in-frame clones here, not all; method: immunoSEQ multiplex PCR. The sample holds over 1.4 million clones, approximately 96% seen once. Study-wide points: Clonotypes shared by all four donors outscored non-shared clonotypes in generation probability. Represented genetic and exposure-history diversity was restricted by having few donors.

The CDR3 has 13 amino acids. Germline-derived CDR1 and CDR2 are SGHDT and YYEEEE. V dropped 4 bases and J dropped 6 bases, with 11 bases sitting between them. In the case of this clone: No antigen is known for it.

CD45RA+ naive and CD45RA-negative memory subsets were separated from CD4+ cells. J is TRBJ2-1 and V is TRBV5-6; D unresolved. This TCR was sampled from a man aged 30 to 39 in good health. The sequenced sample consisted of naive CD4+ T cells sorted from blood. Subset indicated: CD45RA+ positively selected. The CDR3 DNA is TGTGCCAGCAGCCAACCCGGTGGCAATGAGCAGTTCTTC. Protein product: CASSQPGGNEQFF.